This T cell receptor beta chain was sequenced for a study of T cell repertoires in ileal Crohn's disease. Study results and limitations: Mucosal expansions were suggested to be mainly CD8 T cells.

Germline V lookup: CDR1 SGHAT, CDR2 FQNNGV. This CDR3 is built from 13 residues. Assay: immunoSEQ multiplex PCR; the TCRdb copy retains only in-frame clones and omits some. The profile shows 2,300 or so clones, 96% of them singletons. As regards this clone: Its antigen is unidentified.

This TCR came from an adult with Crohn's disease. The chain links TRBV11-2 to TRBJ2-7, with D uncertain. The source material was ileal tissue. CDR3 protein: CASSFKLDGAAEV. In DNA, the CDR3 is TGTGCCAGCAGCTTCAAGTTGGACGGAGCCGCGGAGGTC.